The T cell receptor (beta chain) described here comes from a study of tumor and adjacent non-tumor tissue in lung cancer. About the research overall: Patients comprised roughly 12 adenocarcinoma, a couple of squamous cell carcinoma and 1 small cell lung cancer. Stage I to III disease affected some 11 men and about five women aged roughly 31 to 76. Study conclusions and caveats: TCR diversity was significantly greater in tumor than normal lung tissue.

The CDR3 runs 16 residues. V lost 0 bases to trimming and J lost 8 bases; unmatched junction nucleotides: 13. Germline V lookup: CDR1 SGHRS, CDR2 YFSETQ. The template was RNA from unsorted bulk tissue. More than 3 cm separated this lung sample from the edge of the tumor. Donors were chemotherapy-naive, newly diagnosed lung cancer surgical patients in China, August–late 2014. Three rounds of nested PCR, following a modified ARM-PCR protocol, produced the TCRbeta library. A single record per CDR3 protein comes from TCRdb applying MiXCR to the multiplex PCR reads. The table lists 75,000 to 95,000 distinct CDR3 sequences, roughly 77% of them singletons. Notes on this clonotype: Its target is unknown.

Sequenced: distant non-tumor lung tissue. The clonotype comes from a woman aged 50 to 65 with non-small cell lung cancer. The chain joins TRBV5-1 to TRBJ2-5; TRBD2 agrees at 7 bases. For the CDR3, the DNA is TGCGCCAGCAGCTTGGCCGCGGCTAGCGGAGCGGAAACCCAGTACTTC. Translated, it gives CASSLAAASGAETQYF.